This T cell receptor (beta chain) stems from a study of cytomegalovirus exposure and HLA in healthy donors. The germline V and J ends were trimmed by 1 base and 5 bases, with 8 bases remaining between them. The CDR3 totals 13 residues. The germline CDR1 and CDR2 sequences are SGHNT and YENEEA. On this clone: As yet, its antigen is unknown. This CDR3 is also generated by other DNA sequences in the sample.

Study-wide results and limits: Trimming of TCR beta V- and J-genes showed a link, identified in a later analysis, to a missense DCLRE1C variant. CMV serostatus stood as the only immune exposure information on hand. There were some public TCRs occurring in many donors, but most TCR sequences were rare.

60 Vbeta and 13 Jbeta primers were used in PCR. The data were produced by immunoSEQ multiplex PCR, yet TCRdb's version contains in-frame clones alone and is incomplete. This table has 150,000 to 200,000 clones, 85% appearing once. The sample consisted of PBMCs. The receptor was derived from a boy aged 2 to 10 in good health and CMV-seronegative. The V gene is TRBV11-3, the J gene TRBJ1-1, with D unclear. Here the CDR3 reads CASSLGSGTEAFF. CDR3 in DNA: TGTGCCAGCAGCTTAGGAAGCGGGACTGAAGCTTTCTTT.